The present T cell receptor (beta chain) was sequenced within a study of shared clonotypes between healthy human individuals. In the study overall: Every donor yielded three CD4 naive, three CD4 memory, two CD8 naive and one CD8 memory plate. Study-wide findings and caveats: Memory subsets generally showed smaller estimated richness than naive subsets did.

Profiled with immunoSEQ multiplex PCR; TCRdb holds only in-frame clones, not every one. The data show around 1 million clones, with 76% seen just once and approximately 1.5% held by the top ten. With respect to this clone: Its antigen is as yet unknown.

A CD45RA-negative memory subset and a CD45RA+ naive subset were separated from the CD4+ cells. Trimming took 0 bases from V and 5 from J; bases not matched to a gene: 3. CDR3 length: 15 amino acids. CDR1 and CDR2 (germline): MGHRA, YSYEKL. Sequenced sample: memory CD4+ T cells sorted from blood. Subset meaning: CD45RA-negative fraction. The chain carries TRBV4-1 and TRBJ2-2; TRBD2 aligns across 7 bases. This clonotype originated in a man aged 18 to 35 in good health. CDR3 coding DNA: TGCGCCAGCAGCCAAGAAGCGGGGAGGACCGGGGAGCTGTTTTTT. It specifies CASSQEAGRTGELFF.